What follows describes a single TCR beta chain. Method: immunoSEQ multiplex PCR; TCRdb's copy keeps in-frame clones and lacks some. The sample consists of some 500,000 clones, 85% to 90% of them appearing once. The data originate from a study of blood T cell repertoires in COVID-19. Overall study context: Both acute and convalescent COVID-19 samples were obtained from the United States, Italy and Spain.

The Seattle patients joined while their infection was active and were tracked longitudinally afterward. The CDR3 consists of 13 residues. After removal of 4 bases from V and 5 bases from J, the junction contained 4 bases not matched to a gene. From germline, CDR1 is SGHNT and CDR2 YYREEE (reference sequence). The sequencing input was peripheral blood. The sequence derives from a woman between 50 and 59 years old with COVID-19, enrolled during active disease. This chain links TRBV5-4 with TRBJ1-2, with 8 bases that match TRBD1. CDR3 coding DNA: TGTGCCAGCAGCCAGGGGGCCCGGTATGGCTACACCTTC. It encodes CASSQGARYGYTF.